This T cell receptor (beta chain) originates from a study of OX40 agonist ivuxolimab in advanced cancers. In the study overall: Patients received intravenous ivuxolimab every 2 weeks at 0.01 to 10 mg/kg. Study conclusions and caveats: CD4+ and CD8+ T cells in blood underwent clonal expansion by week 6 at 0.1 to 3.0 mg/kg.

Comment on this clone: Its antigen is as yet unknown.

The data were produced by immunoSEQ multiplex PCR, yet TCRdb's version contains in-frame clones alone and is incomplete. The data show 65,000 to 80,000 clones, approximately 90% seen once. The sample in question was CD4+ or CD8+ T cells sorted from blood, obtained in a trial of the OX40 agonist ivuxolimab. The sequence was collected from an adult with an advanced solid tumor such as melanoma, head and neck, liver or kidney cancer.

CDR3 in DNA: TGTGCCTGGAGACGACCGGGACTAGCGGGAGGTACGCAGTATTTT. Amino acids: CAWRRPGLAGGTQYF. This chain connects TRBV30 to TRBJ2-3; TRBD2 agrees at 15 bases. After removal of 3 bases from V and 8 bases from J, the junction contained 6 bases not matched to a gene. Germline CDR1 and CDR2: GTSNPN and SVGIG (reference sequence). The CDR3 is 15 residues long.